This T cell receptor (beta chain) was identified in a study of cytomegalovirus exposure and HLA in healthy donors. For the study at large: Most donors, roughly 77% of a few hundred genotyped, fell in the Caucasian-associated ancestry cluster.

General study results and limits: In an earlier analysis, productive rearrangement rates for most beta V segments clustered near 87% or 30%. TRBV6-2, TRBV6-3 and some other V segments were excluded as indistinguishable. In vitro, a few CMV-associated chains proved specific for CMV antigens.

Details on this clone: Its target is unknown.

The CDR3 is 11 residues long. CDR1 is SQVTM and CDR2 is ANQGSEA in the germline V gene. V lost 8 bases, J lost 11 bases, and 11 bases stayed unmatched. 60 Vbeta and 13 Jbeta primers were used in PCR. The protocol was immunoSEQ multiplex PCR, while the TCRdb copy is restricted to in-frame clones and leaves out a portion. The profile covers about 96,000 clones, with 55% to 75% appearing a single time and 3.2% taken by the ten largest. The receptor's source is a man between 60 and 75 years old in good health and CMV-seronegative. The V gene is TRBV29-1, the J gene TRBJ1-2, with 7 bases that match TRBD1. Sequences were obtained from PBMCs. The CDR3, as DNA: TGCAGCATCGAACAGGGGCGCGGGTACACCTTC. As protein: CSIEQGRGYTF. The variable domain in full, completed from reference TRBV29-1 and TRBJ1-2, reads SAVISQKPSRDICQRGTSLTIQCQVDSQVTMMFWYRQQPGQSLTLIATANQGSEATYESGFVIDKFPISRPNLTFSTLTVSNMSPEDSSIYLCSIEQGRGYTFGSGTRLTVV.